One and the same sample provided the 20 T cell receptor beta chains below, sequenced in a study of naive and memory T cell subsets. Both TRBC1 and TRBC2 were covered by a beta constant-region primer of two equimolar oligonucleotides. TCRdb re-called the UMI-ligation and nested PCR reads through MiXCR, storing one row per CDR3 protein. The sample yields 130,000 to 150,000 distinct CDR3 sequences, 15% to 20% seen once. Sequenced material: naive CD4+ T cells from blood. All receptors come from a human donor in good health.

This clonotype was counted between two and nine times. The chain links TRBV29-1 to TRBJ2-5; TRBD2 aligns across 8 bases. CDR3 length: 13 amino acids. The germline V gene encodes CDR1 SQVTM and CDR2 ANQGSEA. CDR3 coding DNA: TGCAGTCTACGAGCGGGAGTCGGAGAGACCCAGTACTTC. Amino acid sequence: CSLRAGVGETQYF.

This clonotype was counted between two and nine times. V is TRBV6-6 and J is TRBJ2-7; D is unclear. Germline-derived CDR1 and CDR2 are MNHNY and SVGAGI (reference sequence). The CDR3 is 14 residues long. Trimming took 6 bases from V and 6 from J, leaving 18 bases between them. The CDR3, as DNA: TGTGCCAGCAGCCTCCAGGTTTCCAGTGGCGAGCAGTACTTC. Translating gives CASSLQVSSGEQYF.

The rearrangement joins TRBV5-4 to TRBJ2-6; the D is unclear. Germline values: CDR1 SGHNT, CDR2 YYREEE (reference sequence). The ends were cut back, 4 bases at V and 2 bases at J, with 10 bases in the middle. The CDR3 consists of 15 residues. CDR3: CASSPDGPGANVLTF. The CDR3 coding sequence is TGTGCCAGCAGCCCGGACGGCCCTGGGGCCAACGTCCTGACTTTC.

The chain joins TRBV5-1 to TRBJ1-1; TRBD1 matches at 8 bases. CDR3 length: 14 residues. V lost 4 bases, J lost 3 bases, and 5 bases stayed unmatched. Germline lookup yields CDR1 SGHRS and CDR2 YFSETQ. The CDR3 region has the DNA TGCGCCAGCAGCAGCAGACAGGGGTACACTGAAGCTTTCTTT. It is translated as CASSSRQGYTEAFF.

The table lists this clonotype with a few counts. The J gene is TRBJ2-3, the V gene TRBV28, with 11 bases fitting TRBD2. V trimming: 4 bases; J trimming: 1 base; junction bases outside the gene matches: 1. Germline CDR1 is MDHEN and CDR2 is SYDVKM. This CDR3 comprises 15 residues. CDR3 amino acids: CASSYSGRGTDTQYF. The CDR3 DNA reads TGTGCCAGCAGTTATAGCGGGAGGGGCACAGATACGCAGTATTTT.

This clonotype was picked up many times. J is TRBJ2-1 and V is TRBV29-1; tentative D call: TRBD2 (5 bases). Trimming cost V 7 bases and J 7 bases, with 11 bases left between them. Germline values: CDR1 SQVTM, CDR2 ANQGSEA. CDR3 length: 11 amino acids. Here the CDR3 reads CSASGWNEQFF. The CDR3 region has the DNA TGCAGCGCCTCGGGGTGGAATGAGCAGTTCTTC.

Only a few counts were recorded for this clonotype. The chain couples TRBV7-9 to TRBJ2-1, with D maybe TRBD2 (6 bases). In germline, CDR1 is SEHNR, CDR2 FQNEAQ (reference sequence). V gave up 1 base and J gave up 5 bases, with 15 bases separating them. CDR3 length equals 16 residues. CDR3 coding DNA: TGTGCCAGCAGCTTAGTCGGCCGGGAGAGGAACAATGAGCAGTTCTTC. Translating gives CASSLVGRERNNEQFF.

There are a few counts of this clonotype. V and J are TRBV27 and TRBJ2-7, with a tentative D call TRBD1 (5 bases). This CDR3 region has 14 residues. The germline gives CDR1 MNHEY, CDR2 SMNVEV (reference sequence). The V end was cut by 3 bases, the J end by 3 bases, with 12 bases between. CDR3 loop: CASSFQGVYYEQYF. The DNA for the CDR3 is TGTGCCAGCAGTTTCCAGGGTGTATACTACGAGCAGTACTTC.

The chain employs TRBV5-5 and TRBJ2-5, with D perhaps matching TRBD1 or TRBD2 (5 bases each). The germline gives CDR1 SGHKS, CDR2 YYEKEE (reference sequence). Trimming stripped 0 bases from V and 5 bases from J, with 14 bases between. The CDR3 is made up of 15 amino acids. The CDR3 bases are TGTGCCAGCAGCTTGGGTCGCGAGGGGTGGGAGACCCAGTACTTC. This sequence encodes CASSLGREGWETQYF.

In this sample, this clonotype turned up a few times. This chain uses TRBV20-1 with TRBJ2-3; 8 bases match TRBD2. The CDR3 totals 15 residues. V was clipped by 6 bases and J by 1 base; unmatched bases: 9. Germline loops: CDR1 DFQATT, CDR2 SNEGSKA (reference sequence). This CDR3 is CSALIAGLGTDTQYF. CDR3 in DNA: TGCAGTGCCCTCATAGCGGGGCTAGGCACAGATACGCAGTATTTT.

This clonotype was detected a few times. The CDR3 DNA reads as TGTGCCAGCAGCCAATCCGGGACGAGGTCTACTGAAGCTTTCTTT. It is translated as CASSQSGTRSTEAFF. The V gene is TRBV3-1, the J gene TRBJ1-1; perhaps TRBD1 as D (5 bases). This CDR3 spans 15 amino acids. V lost 2 bases to trimming and J lost 5 bases, with 15 bases between them. Germline V gives CDR1 LGHDT, CDR2 YNNKEL (reference sequence).

The table lists this clonotype with a count of one. The chain combines TRBV27 with TRBJ2-5, with 9 bases aligning to TRBD2. The CDR3 loop spans 21 amino acids. From germline, CDR1 is MNHEY and CDR2 SMNVEV (reference sequence). The V segment lost 3 bases and the J segment 3 bases; nucleotides outside the gene matches: 23. The CDR3 here is CASSLRPDREVVPSGKETQYF. The DNA for the CDR3 is TGTGCCAGCAGTTTGAGACCCGACAGGGAGGTCGTCCCTAGCGGGAAAGAGACCCAGTACTTC.

V gene TRBV18 combines with J gene TRBJ2-1; tentative D call: TRBD2 (5 bases). The CDR3 length is 14 residues. V lost 5 bases and J 12 bases, leaving 20 bases between the germline ends. Germline V CDR1 and CDR2: KGHSH, LQKENI. In DNA form, the CDR3 reads TGTGCCAGCTCAGCTGACCCACCGGGGTTTGGGCAGTTCTTC. Its protein product is CASSADPPGFGQFF. Supplemented by reference TRBV18 and TRBJ2-1, the full variable domain reads NAGVMQNPRHLVRRRGQEARLRCSPMKGHSHVYWYRQLPEEGLKFMVYLQKENIIDESGMPKERFSAEFPKEGPSILRIQQVVRGDSAAYFCASSADPPGFGQFFGPGTRLTVL.

This chain uses TRBV7-9 with TRBJ1-4; D remains ambiguous. There are 14 residues in the CDR3. V was shortened by 6 bases and J by 0 bases, with 8 bases between the two germline ends. The germline gives CDR1 SEHNR, CDR2 FQNEAQ (reference sequence). The CDR3 nucleotides are TGTGCCAGCAGTCCACAGACAACTAATGAAAAACTGTTTTTT. It encodes CASSPQTTNEKLFF.

This clonotype has only a few counts. CDR3 sequence (DNA): TGTGCCAGCAGCGTAGGGGGGACTCAAGAGACCCAGTACTTC. The encoded protein is CASSVGGTQETQYF. This sequence joins TRBV9 and TRBJ2-5, with D possibly TRBD2 on 6 matching bases. V was cut by 0 bases and J by 2 bases, with 8 bases left in between. The CDR3 runs 14 residues. Germline V gene sequence: CDR1 SGDLS, CDR2 YYNGEE.

This clonotype was counted only a few times. The V and J genes are TRBV11-2 and TRBJ1-4, with TRBD1 identical over 8 bases. With V trimmed by 6 bases and J by 0 bases, 6 bases remained unmatched. From germline, CDR1 is SGHAT and CDR2 FQNNGV. The CDR3 loop spans 16 amino acids. CDR3 sequence reads: CASSSGDRTTNEKLFF. The CDR3 DNA reads as TGTGCCAGCAGTTCTGGGGACAGGACAACTAATGAAAAACTGTTTTTT.

This clonotype was detected a few times. This rearrangement joins TRBV7-2 to TRBJ2-5; D is unclear. The CDR3 spans 15 residues. Germline V gene data show CDR1 as SGHTA and CDR2 as FQGNSA. Between the trimmed V and J ends, which lost 3 bases and 4 bases, there was a span of 15 bases. The CDR3 DNA sequence: TGTGCCAGCAGCTTGGACGGCACGAGTGGAGAGACCCAGTACTTC. It encodes CASSLDGTSGETQYF.

The rearrangement joins TRBV29-1 to TRBJ2-7; 7 bases match TRBD1. Germline values: CDR1 SQVTM, CDR2 ANQGSEA. Trimming removed 4 bases from V and 2 bases from J; junction bases left unmatched: 8. The CDR3 is made up of 14 amino acids. The CDR3 sequence: CSVAFGRGPYEQYF. CDR3 bases: TGCAGCGTTGCATTCGGAAGGGGGCCCTACGAGCAGTACTTC.

A few counts support this clonotype. J is TRBJ2-2 and V is TRBV24-1; D is ambiguous. V lost 0 bases and J 7 bases, leaving 2 bases between the germline ends. Per the germline V gene, CDR1 is KGHDR and CDR2 is SFDVKD. The CDR3 extends over 12 amino acids. For the CDR3, the DNA is TGTGCCACCAGTGATTTGAACGGGGAGCTGTTTTTT. Its translation: CATSDLNGELFF.

This sequence joins TRBV29-1 and TRBJ1-5; the D gene is possibly TRBD1 (5 bases). This CDR3 contains 14 residues. With 7 bases removed from V and 1 base from J, the gap between germline ends came to 14 bases. CDR1 is SQVTM and CDR2 is ANQGSEA in the germline V gene. The CDR3 loop is CSASGWGSNQPQHF. CDR3 sequence (DNA): TGCAGCGCCTCCGGTTGGGGCAGCAATCAGCCCCAGCATTTT. Full variable domain (outside the CDR3, taken from reference TRBV29-1 and TRBJ1-5): SAVISQKPSRDICQRGTSLTIQCQVDSQVTMMFWYRQQPGQSLTLIATANQGSEATYESGFVIDKFPISRPNLTFSTLTVSNMSPEDSSIYLCSASGWGSNQPQHFGDGTRLSIL.